This record looks at one T cell receptor beta chain sequence and its context. As yet, its antigen is unknown. These data originate in a study of cytomegalovirus exposure and HLA in healthy donors. General study results and limits: In the analysis, some V segments, TRBV6-2 and TRBV6-3 included, were excluded as indistinguishable. The productive fraction for most TCR beta V segments was about 90% or about 30% in an earlier analysis. Rare TCR sequences predominated, though certain public TCRs were found in many donors.

PCR used 60 Vbeta primers and 13 Jbeta primers. Profiling relied on immunoSEQ multiplex PCR, and the TCRdb table lists in-frame clones only, not all of them. The sample has 120,000 or so clones; under 70% are singletons. V lost 5 bases, J lost 2 bases, and 16 bases lay in between. CDR3 length equals 15 residues. Germline-derived CDR1 and CDR2 are MNHEY and SMNVEV (reference sequence). The TCR comes from a young man in good health and CMV-seronegative. The J gene is TRBJ2-7, the V gene TRBV27; D may be TRBD2 (6 bases). Specimen: PBMCs. CDR3 region: CASSPLTGLTYEQYF. As DNA, the CDR3 is TGTGCCAGCAGTCCCCTAACGGGACTGACCTACGAGCAGTACTTC.